The clone carrying this T cell receptor beta chain appeared once. Its antigen is currently unknown. This sample was included in a study of T cell responses to AZD1222 COVID-19 vaccine. Assay used: immunoSEQ multiplex PCR; TCRdb lists only in-frame clones, some missing. The sample lists under 150,000 clones, about 90% occurring once. Findings and limits, study-wide: Vaccine-associated CD4 TCRs ranged over spike, dominating at 160-218 and 743-854. Nearly half of the spike-specific TCRs reportedly recognize variant regions that carry no mutations. At study baseline, merely roughly 6 AZD1222 recipients were seropositive.

Both about-4-week and about-12-week second-dose recipients were combined. Germline values: CDR1 SNHLY, CDR2 FYNNEI. The CDR3 contains 13 residues. V dropped 6 bases and J dropped 1 base, with 9 bases sitting between them. The chain joins TRBV2 to TRBJ1-1, with D tentatively TRBD1 (5 bases). Sequenced here: peripheral blood, sampled 28 days after the second AZD1222 dose. The receptor was derived from an adult who received the AZD1222 COVID-19 vaccine. CDR3 nucleotide sequence: TGTGCCAGCAGAGGGGAGCAGAACACTGAAGCTTTCTTT. As protein: CASRGEQNTEAFF.